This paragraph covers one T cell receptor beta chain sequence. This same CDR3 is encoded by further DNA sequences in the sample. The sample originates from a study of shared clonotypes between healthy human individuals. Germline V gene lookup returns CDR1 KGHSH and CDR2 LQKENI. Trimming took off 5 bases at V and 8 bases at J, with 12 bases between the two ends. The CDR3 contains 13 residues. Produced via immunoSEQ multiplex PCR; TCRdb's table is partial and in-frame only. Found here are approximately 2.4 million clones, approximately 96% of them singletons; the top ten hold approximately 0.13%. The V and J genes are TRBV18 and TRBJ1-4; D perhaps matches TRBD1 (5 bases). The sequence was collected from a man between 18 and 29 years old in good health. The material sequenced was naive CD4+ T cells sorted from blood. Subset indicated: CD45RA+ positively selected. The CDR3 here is CASSSGVGEKLFF. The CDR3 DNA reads TGTGCCAGCTCATCGGGGGTGGGAGAAAAACTGTTTTTT. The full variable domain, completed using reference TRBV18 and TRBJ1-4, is NAGVMQNPRHLVRRRGQEARLRCSPMKGHSHVYWYRQLPEEGLKFMVYLQKENIIDESGMPKERFSAEFPKEGPSILRIQQVVRGDSAAYFCASSSGVGEKLFFGSGTQLSVL.